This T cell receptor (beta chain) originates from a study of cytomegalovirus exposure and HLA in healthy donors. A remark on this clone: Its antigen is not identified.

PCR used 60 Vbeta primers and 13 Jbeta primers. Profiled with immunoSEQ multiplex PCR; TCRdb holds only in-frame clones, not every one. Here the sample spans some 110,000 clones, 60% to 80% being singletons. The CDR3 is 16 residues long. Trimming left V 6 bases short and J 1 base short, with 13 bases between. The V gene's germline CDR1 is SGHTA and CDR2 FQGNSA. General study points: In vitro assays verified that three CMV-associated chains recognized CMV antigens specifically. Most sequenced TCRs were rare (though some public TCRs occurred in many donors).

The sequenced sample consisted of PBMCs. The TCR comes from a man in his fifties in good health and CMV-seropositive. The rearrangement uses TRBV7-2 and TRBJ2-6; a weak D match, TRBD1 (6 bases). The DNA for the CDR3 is TGTGCCAGCAGATTAACAGGGTCGTCTGGGGCCAACGTCCTGACTTTC. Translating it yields CASRLTGSSGANVLTF.